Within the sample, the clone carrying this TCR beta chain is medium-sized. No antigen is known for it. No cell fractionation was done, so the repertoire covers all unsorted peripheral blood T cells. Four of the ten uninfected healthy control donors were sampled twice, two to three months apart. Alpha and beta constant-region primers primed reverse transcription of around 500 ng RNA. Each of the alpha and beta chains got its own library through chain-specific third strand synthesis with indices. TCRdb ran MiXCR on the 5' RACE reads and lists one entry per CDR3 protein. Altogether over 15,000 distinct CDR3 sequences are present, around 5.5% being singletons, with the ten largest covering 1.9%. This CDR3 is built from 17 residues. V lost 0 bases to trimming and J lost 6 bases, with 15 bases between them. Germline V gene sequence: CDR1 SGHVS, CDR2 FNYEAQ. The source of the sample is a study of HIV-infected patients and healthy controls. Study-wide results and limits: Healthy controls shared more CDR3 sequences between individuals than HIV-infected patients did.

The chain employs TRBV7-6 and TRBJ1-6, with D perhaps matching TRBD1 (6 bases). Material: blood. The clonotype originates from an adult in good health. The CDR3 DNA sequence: TGTGCCAGCAGCTTAGCTCCCGTGGGGGGCCCTAATTCACCCCTCCACTTT. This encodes CASSLAPVGGPNSPLHF. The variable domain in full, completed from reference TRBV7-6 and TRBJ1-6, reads GAGVSQSPRYKVTKRGQDVALRCDPISGHVSLYWYRQALGQGPEFLTYFNYEAQQDKSGLPNDRFSAERPEGSISTLTIQRTEQRDSAMYRCASSLAPVGGPNSPLHFGNGTRLTVT.